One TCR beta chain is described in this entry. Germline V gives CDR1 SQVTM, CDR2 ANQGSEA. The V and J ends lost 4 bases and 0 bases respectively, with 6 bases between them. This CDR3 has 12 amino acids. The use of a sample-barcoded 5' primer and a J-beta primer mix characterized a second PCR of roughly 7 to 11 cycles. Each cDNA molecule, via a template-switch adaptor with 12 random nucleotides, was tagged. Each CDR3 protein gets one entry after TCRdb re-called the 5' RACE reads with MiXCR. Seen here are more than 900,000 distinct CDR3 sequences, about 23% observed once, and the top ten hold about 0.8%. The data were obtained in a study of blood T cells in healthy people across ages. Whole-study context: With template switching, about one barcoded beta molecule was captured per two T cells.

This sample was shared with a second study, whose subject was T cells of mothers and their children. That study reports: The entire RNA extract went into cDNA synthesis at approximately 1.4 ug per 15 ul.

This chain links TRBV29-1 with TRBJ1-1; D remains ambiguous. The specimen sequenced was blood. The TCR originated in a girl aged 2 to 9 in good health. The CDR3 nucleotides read TGCAGCGTTGGACATATGAACACTGAAGCTTTCTTT. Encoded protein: CSVGHMNTEAFF.